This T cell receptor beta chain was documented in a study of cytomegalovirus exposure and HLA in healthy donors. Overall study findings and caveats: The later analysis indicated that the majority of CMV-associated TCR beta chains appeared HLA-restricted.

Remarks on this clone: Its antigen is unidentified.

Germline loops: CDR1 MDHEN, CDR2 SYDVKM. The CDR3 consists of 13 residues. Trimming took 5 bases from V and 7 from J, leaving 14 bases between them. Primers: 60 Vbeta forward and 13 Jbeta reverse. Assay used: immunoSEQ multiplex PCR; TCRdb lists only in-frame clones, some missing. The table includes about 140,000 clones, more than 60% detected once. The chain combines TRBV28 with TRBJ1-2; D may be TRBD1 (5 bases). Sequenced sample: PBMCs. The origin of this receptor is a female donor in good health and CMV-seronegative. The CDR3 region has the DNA TGTGCCAGCAGTGAAGGGACTACTCTTGGCTACACCTTC. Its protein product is CASSEGTTLGYTF.